This T cell receptor (beta chain) was profiled in a study of blood T cell repertoires in COVID-19. Enrolment of Seattle patients took place during active infection, and they were followed longitudinally. There are 16 residues in the CDR3. Looked up from germline, CDR1 is SGHVS and CDR2 is FQNEAQ. V gave up 0 bases and J gave up 0 bases, with 11 bases separating them. Some clones are missing from TCRdb's copy, which holds only in-frame ones; the method was immunoSEQ multiplex PCR. The sample yields tens of thousands of clones, roughly four fifths seen once. This sequence joins TRBV7-8 and TRBJ1-1; maybe TRBD1 (6 bases). The source of this sequence is an older man with COVID-19, enrolled during active disease. Source material: peripheral blood. The chain's CDR3 is CASSLAAGAMNTEAFF. CDR3 DNA sequence: TGTGCCAGCAGCTTAGCTGCAGGGGCCATGAACACTGAAGCTTTCTTT.